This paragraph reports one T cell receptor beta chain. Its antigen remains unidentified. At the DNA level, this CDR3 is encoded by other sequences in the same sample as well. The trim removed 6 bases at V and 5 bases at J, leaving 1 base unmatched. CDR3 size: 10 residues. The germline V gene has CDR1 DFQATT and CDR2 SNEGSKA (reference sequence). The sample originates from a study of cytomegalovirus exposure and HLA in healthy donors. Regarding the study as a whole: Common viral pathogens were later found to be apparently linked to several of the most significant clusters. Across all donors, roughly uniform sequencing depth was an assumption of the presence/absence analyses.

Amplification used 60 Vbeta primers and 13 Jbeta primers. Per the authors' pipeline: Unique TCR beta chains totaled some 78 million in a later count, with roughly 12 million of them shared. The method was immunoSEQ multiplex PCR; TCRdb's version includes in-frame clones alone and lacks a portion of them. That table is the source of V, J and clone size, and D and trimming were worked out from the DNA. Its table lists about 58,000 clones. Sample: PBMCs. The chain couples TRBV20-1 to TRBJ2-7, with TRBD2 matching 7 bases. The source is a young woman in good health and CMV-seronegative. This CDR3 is CSAGGDEQYF. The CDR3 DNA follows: TGCAGTGCGGGGGGGGACGAGCAGTACTTC.